This T cell receptor beta chain was obtained from a study of blood T cell repertoires in COVID-19. Whole-study context: The samples span acute and convalescent COVID-19 from the United States, Italy and Spain. T cells, B-cell-depleted T cells, or PBMCs supplied cDNA or gDNA.

The CDR3 spans 17 residues. Germline-derived CDR1 and CDR2 are SGHAT and FQNNGV. J lost 2 bases, V lost 5 bases, and 6 bases had no gene match. Original processing notes: The assay estimated nucleated cells by amplifying reference gene primers. The table came from immunoSEQ multiplex PCR; TCRdb's copy has only in-frame clones and leaves some out. The V and J calls and the clone size are those of that table, but D and trimming were determined from the DNA. Of about 73,000 clones listed, roughly nine tenths are singletons. The receptor comes from a man at least 80 years old with acute or convalescent COVID-19. Specimen: peripheral blood. The chain employs TRBV11-2 and TRBJ2-3; TRBD2 matches 14 bases. The DNA of the CDR3 is TGTGCCAGCAGCCTCGGGACTAGCGGGGGATCCACAGATACGCAGTATTTT. Its translation is CASSLGTSGGSTDTQYF. The full variable domain, in which reference TRBV11-2 and TRBJ2-3 provide the parts outside the CDR3, is EAGVAQSPRYKIIEKRQSVAFWCNPISGHATLYWYQQILGQGPKLLIQFQNNGVVDDSQLPKDRFSAERLKGVDSTLKIQPAKLEDSAVYLCASSLGTSGGSTDTQYFGPGTRLTVL.